This record covers a single T cell receptor (beta chain). The data originate from a study of control samples from healthy donors and cancer patients. Germline V gene data show CDR1 as SGHAT and CDR2 as FQNNGV. Trimming took 5 bases from V and 1 from J, leaving 16 bases between them. This CDR3 spans 16 amino acids. Method: immunoSEQ multiplex PCR; TCRdb's copy keeps in-frame clones and lacks some. This table holds about 180,000 clones, approximately 94% found once. Sequencing was done on a sample of blood. The chain uses TRBV11-2 and TRBJ2-3; no clear D gene. The sequence derives from a man aged 25-40 years in good health. In DNA form, the CDR3 reads TGTGCCAGCAGCATAAACCCCGTTCCGGGCACAGATACGCAGTATTTT. Residues: CASSINPVPGTDTQYF.